The 31 T cell receptor beta chains given below trace back to one sample, sequenced in a study of healthy donors' naive CD4 and CD8 T cells. A linear amplification protocol produced the TCR libraries from about 450 ng of total RNA. TCRdb processed the reads anew with MiXCR; each CDR3 protein has one entry. This table holds 150,000 to 200,000 distinct CDR3 sequences, over 60% found once. Sequences were obtained from naive CD4+ and CD8+ T cells sorted from blood, pooled from several donors. Receptors originate from a pool of human donors in good health; the sample pools cells from several healthy donors.

The rearrangement joins TRBV6-1 to TRBJ1-5, with 8 positions matching TRBD1. Germline CDR1 is MNHNS and CDR2 is SASEGT. The V segment lost 7 bases and the J segment 2 bases; nucleotides outside the gene matches: 7. The length of the CDR3 is 15 residues. CDR3 residues: CASTIDRGGNQPQHF. Written as DNA, the CDR3 is TGTGCCAGCACAATTGACAGGGGAGGCAATCAGCCCCAGCATTTT.

This chain links TRBV11-2 with TRBJ2-7; TRBD2 is a possible D gene (6 bases). Germline V gene sequence: CDR1 SGHAT, CDR2 FQNNGV. V was pared by 1 base and J by 3 bases, with 16 bases between. The CDR3 totals 16 residues. CDR3 in amino acids: CASSLGASVAIYEQYF. The DNA for the CDR3 is TGTGCCAGCAGCTTAGGGGCTAGCGTGGCTATCTACGAGCAGTACTTC.

The chain carries TRBV18 and TRBJ1-1; D gene unclear. CDR3 length equals 12 residues. Germline values: CDR1 KGHSH, CDR2 LQKENI. V was cut by 6 bases and J by 1 base, with 6 bases left in between. The CDR3 DNA sequence: TGTGCCAGCTCCCCGGCGAACACTGAAGCTTTCTTT. This codes for CASSPANTEAFF.

This clonotype was recorded a few times. CDR3 DNA: TGCAGCGCGATGGGTGGGACTAGCGGGAGGTCACTCTACGAGCAGTACTTC. Amino acid sequence: CSAMGGTSGRSLYEQYF. V gene TRBV29-1 combines with J gene TRBJ2-7, with 15 bases matching TRBD2. V lost 7 bases to trimming and J lost 3 bases; unmatched junction nucleotides: 13. The CDR3 contains 17 residues. CDR1 and CDR2 from the germline V gene are SQVTM and ANQGSEA.

This clonotype was observed a few times. CDR3 in amino acids: CASSLEWASSGNTIYF. The CDR3 DNA is TGCGCCAGCAGCTTGGAGTGGGCGAGCTCTGGAAACACCATATATTTT. The chain carries TRBV5-1 and TRBJ1-3; D is unclear. Trimming took 0 bases from V and 0 from J, leaving 10 bases between them. In germline, CDR1 is SGHRS, CDR2 YFSETQ. The length of the CDR3 is 16 residues.

This clonotype was counted a single time. The J gene is TRBJ2-5, the V gene TRBV12-3 or TRBV12-4; TRBD1 agrees at 7 bases. The CDR3 spans 13 residues. J was trimmed by 6 bases and V by 4 bases; bases with no gene match: 5. In nucleotides, the CDR3 is TGTGCCAGCAGTTCGACAGGGACGAAGACCCAGTACTTC. This encodes CASSSTGTKTQYF.

This clonotype was seen a handful of times. J is TRBJ2-5 and V is TRBV5-1; 7 nucleotides line up with TRBD1. Germline CDR1 reads SGHRS; CDR2 reads YFSETQ. V trimming: 4 bases; J trimming: 1 base; junction bases outside the gene matches: 7. This CDR3 comprises 15 residues. The CDR3 reads CASSPATGFQETQYF. The DNA for the CDR3 is TGCGCCAGCAGCCCAGCGACAGGGTTCCAAGAGACCCAGTACTTC.

The V and J genes are TRBV19 and TRBJ2-7; no reliable D call. The CDR3 is made up of 13 amino acids. CDR1 and CDR2 from the germline V gene are LNHDA and SQIVND (reference sequence). V was clipped by 8 bases and J by 3 bases, with 14 bases between them. CDR3 in amino acids: CASRGPPNYEQYF. The CDR3 DNA sequence: TGTGCCAGTCGTGGCCCTCCTAACTACGAGCAGTACTTC.

The chain combines TRBV2 with TRBJ1-1; 9 bases are shared with TRBD1. CDR3 length: 14 residues. Looked up from germline, CDR1 is SNHLY and CDR2 is FYNNEI. The V segment lost 6 bases and the J segment 1 base; nucleotides outside the gene matches: 3. The CDR3 here is CASRYRGQNTEAFF. Here the CDR3 DNA reads TGTGCCAGCAGGTACAGGGGGCAGAACACTGAAGCTTTCTTT.

This chain connects TRBV19 to TRBJ2-1; 12 bases agree with TRBD2. Looked up from germline, CDR1 is LNHDA and CDR2 is SQIVND (reference sequence). With 6 bases clipped from V and 5 bases from J, the junction kept 5 bases outside the gene matches. The CDR3 has 15 residues. Written as DNA, the CDR3 is TGTGCCAGTAGCCAGACTAGCGGGGGTAACAATGAGCAGTTCTTC. Its translation: CASSQTSGGNNEQFF.

This clonotype was counted between two and nine times. The V call is TRBV29-1, the J call TRBJ1-2, with TRBD1 matching 9 bases. Germline values: CDR1 SQVTM, CDR2 ANQGSEA. J was trimmed by 0 bases and V by 2 bases; bases with no gene match: 7. CDR3 length equals 16 residues. CDR3: CSVESIGQGTNYGYTF. CDR3 nucleotide sequence: TGCAGCGTTGAAAGTATTGGACAGGGGACTAACTATGGCTACACCTTC.

The chain links TRBV29-1 to TRBJ1-4; D unresolved. The CDR3 is 13 residues long. The V gene lost 4 bases and the J gene lost 6 bases, with 12 bases spanning the gap. The germline V gene has CDR1 SQVTM and CDR2 ANQGSEA. The CDR3 DNA sequence: TGCAGCGTTGTCCGGGGTGTAGATGAAAAACTGTTTTTT. Translating gives CSVVRGVDEKLFF.

This chain links TRBV19 with TRBJ1-2; D is possibly TRBD1 (5 bases). From germline, CDR1 is LNHDA and CDR2 SQIVND (reference sequence). Between the trimmed V and J ends, which lost 3 bases and 2 bases, there was a span of 13 bases. The CDR3 spans 15 residues. CDR3 protein: CASSMGTLPNYGYTF. Written as DNA, the CDR3 is TGTGCCAGTAGTATGGGGACCCTTCCGAACTATGGCTACACCTTC.

The chain joins TRBV29-1 to TRBJ2-1; 13 positions match TRBD2. After removal of 5 bases from V and 2 bases from J, the junction contained 9 bases not matched to a gene. The germline CDR1 and CDR2 sequences are SQVTM and ANQGSEA. The CDR3 spans 17 residues. The CDR3 here is CSVSGLAGAGAYNEQFF. The DNA for the CDR3 is TGCAGCGTTTCCGGACTAGCGGGAGCAGGGGCCTACAATGAGCAGTTCTTC.

V and J are TRBV29-1 and TRBJ1-3; D unclear. The CDR3 spans 11 residues. Germline CDR1 is SQVTM and CDR2 is ANQGSEA. V was pared by 7 bases and J by 4 bases, with 8 bases between. CDR3 sequence: CSAPEGNTIYF. For the CDR3, the DNA is TGCAGCGCCCCCGAAGGAAACACCATATATTTT.

The chain joins TRBV12-3 or TRBV12-4 to TRBJ2-5; D gene unclear. The CDR3 loop spans 14 amino acids. The V end was cut by 4 bases, the J end by 5 bases, with 14 bases between. CDR3 DNA: TGTGCCAGCAGTTATGCCAAGGGATTGGAGACCCAGTACTTC. This gives the protein CASSYAKGLETQYF.

This clonotype occurred once. Written as DNA, the CDR3 is TGTGCCACCAGCAGAGATCAACAGCTTGTCGAGACCCAGTACTTC. It translates to CATSRDQQLVETQYF. The chain couples TRBV15 to TRBJ2-5; D gene uncertain. V lost 0 bases and J lost 5, with 13 bases in between. In germline, CDR1 is LNHNV, CDR2 YYDKDF (reference sequence). CDR3 length: 15 amino acids.

This sequence joins TRBV6-1 and TRBJ1-6; no clear D gene. Between the trimmed V and J ends, which lost 4 bases and 7 bases, there was a span of 11 bases. The germline CDR1 and CDR2 sequences are MNHNS and SASEGT. The length of the CDR3 is 14 residues. This CDR3 reads CASSGNSGNSPLHF. The CDR3, as DNA: TGTGCCAGCAGTGGCAACTCGGGGAATTCACCCCTCCACTTT.

The gene calls are TRBV7-8 and TRBJ2-3; D is unresolved. V lost 1 base and J 4 bases, leaving 9 bases between the germline ends. The CDR3 is 14 amino acids. Germline V gene lookup returns CDR1 SGHVS and CDR2 FQNEAQ. The DNA of the CDR3 is TGTGCCAGCAGCTTAGTGGCCAGAGCAGATACGCAGTATTTT. It encodes CASSLVARADTQYF.

The chain is built from TRBV15 and TRBJ2-5; 11 bases are a match to TRBD1. Germline V lookup: CDR1 LNHNV, CDR2 YYDKDF (reference sequence). The CDR3 consists of 14 residues. Unmatched junction bases numbered 4, after V lost 6 bases and J lost 4 bases. The CDR3 bases are TGTGCCACCAGTCGGGACAGGGGGATAGAGACCCAGTACTTC. This gives the protein CATSRDRGIETQYF.

The chain uses TRBV2 and TRBJ1-2; TRBD1 matches 7 bases. Germline V CDR1 and CDR2: SNHLY, FYNNEI. The CDR3 totals 16 residues. Losses at the gene ends were 4 bases for V and 6 bases for J; bases not matched to a gene: 14. The CDR3 loop is CASSVFPRQGVDGYTF. The CDR3 DNA follows: TGTGCCAGCAGTGTATTCCCGCGTCAGGGGGTAGATGGCTACACCTTC.

The V call is TRBV5-6, the J call TRBJ1-2, with D unclear. The CDR3 loop spans 18 amino acids. Trimming removed 4 bases from V and 2 bases from J, with 24 bases in between. Germline assignment: CDR1 SGHDT and CDR2 YYEEEE. CDR3 in amino acids: CASSTTGRYRLMNYGYTF. The CDR3, as DNA: TGTGCCAGCAGCACAACCGGACGCTACCGGCTGATGAACTATGGCTACACCTTC.

This clonotype has a handful of counts. The chain recombines TRBV27 with TRBJ2-1, with TRBD1 as a possible D gene (6 bases). The V and J ends lost 0 bases and 8 bases respectively, with 11 bases between them. The V gene's germline CDR1 is MNHEY and CDR2 SMNVEV (reference sequence). The CDR3 contains 14 residues. CDR3 sequence: CASSLSSGAYEQFF. Written as DNA, the CDR3 is TGTGCCAGCAGTTTATCTTCAGGGGCCTATGAGCAGTTCTTC.

This clonotype was detected a few times. The chain employs TRBV18 and TRBJ1-1, with 7 bases fitting TRBD1. V was pared by 3 bases and J by 0 bases, with 7 bases of the junction left unmatched. CDR1 is KGHSH and CDR2 is LQKENI in the germline V gene. CDR3 size: 16 residues. The DNA of the CDR3 is TGTGCCAGCTCACCCCTTCCGGGACAGATGAACACTGAAGCTTTCTTT. Translated, it gives CASSPLPGQMNTEAFF. Together with reference TRBV18 and TRBJ1-1, the CDR3 gives the full variable domain: NAGVMQNPRHLVRRRGQEARLRCSPMKGHSHVYWYRQLPEEGLKFMVYLQKENIIDESGMPKERFSAEFPKEGPSILRIQQVVRGDSAAYFCASSPLPGQMNTEAFFGQGTRLTVV.

The V call is TRBV6-6, the J call TRBJ1-4; D is unclear. Germline CDR1 reads MNHNY; CDR2 reads SVGAGI (reference sequence). V was cut by 0 bases and J by 6 bases, with 11 bases left in between. This CDR3 is built from 15 residues. The CDR3 region is CASSYSRHPDEKLFF. In nucleotides, the CDR3 is TGTGCCAGCAGTTACTCCAGACACCCTGATGAAAAACTGTTTTTT.

The genes are TRBV6-1 and TRBJ2-7, with 11 bases aligning to TRBD1. Germline lookup yields CDR1 MNHNS and CDR2 SASEGT. The CDR3 runs to 19 residues. V trimming: 7 bases; J trimming: 3 bases; junction bases outside the gene matches: 20. CDR3 protein: CASNPQRRTGGPKGYEQYF. The CDR3 DNA reads as TGTGCCAGCAACCCCCAGCGAAGGACAGGGGGCCCGAAGGGCTACGAGCAGTACTTC.

CDR3 residues: CASGFDRGHNRGETQYF. The CDR3 DNA is TGTGCTAGTGGTTTCGACAGGGGTCATAATCGGGGAGAGACCCAGTACTTC. This chain uses TRBV12-5 with TRBJ2-5; 8 positions agree with TRBD1. This CDR3 comprises 17 residues. V was pared by 3 bases and J by 4 bases, with 13 bases of the junction left unmatched. The germline gives CDR1 LGHNT, CDR2 FRNRAP.

CDR3 in DNA: TGCAGCGTGCTAGCGGGAGCTGCGTACGAGCAGTACTTC. This codes for CSVLAGAAYEQYF. The chain couples TRBV29-1 to TRBJ2-7, with 10 bases identical to TRBD2. Per the germline V gene, CDR1 is SQVTM and CDR2 is ANQGSEA. The CDR3 sequence is 13 residues long. The junction had 6 bases not matched to a gene; V was cut back by 6 bases and J by 4 bases.

This clonotype was counted between two and nine times. The chain couples TRBV6-2 or TRBV6-3 to TRBJ2-1, with 7 bases fitting TRBD2. Trimming took 6 bases from V and 0 from J; bases not matched to a gene: 20. This CDR3 contains 20 residues. The germline V gene encodes CDR1 MNHEY and CDR2 SVGEGT. The CDR3 DNA is TGTGCCAGCAGCTCAACCCTAGCGGTAATTATTCTTAGCTCCTACAATGAGCAGTTCTTC. Protein product: CASSSTLAVIILSSYNEQFF.

The rearrangement links TRBV5-6 to TRBJ2-3; D unresolved. The V and J ends lost 4 bases and 0 bases respectively, with 3 bases between them. This CDR3 has 12 residues. From germline, CDR1 is SGHDT and CDR2 YYEEEE. The CDR3 region is CASSMSTDTQYF. CDR3 in DNA: TGTGCCAGCAGCATGAGCACAGATACGCAGTATTTT.

This rearrangement joins TRBV15 to TRBJ2-1; no firm D call. Trimming shortened V by 1 base and J by 8 bases, and 6 bases separated the two germline ends. CDR1 is LNHNV, CDR2 YYDKDF, per germline (reference sequence). This CDR3 has 12 residues. The CDR3 DNA is TGTGCCACCAGCAGAGCCTCCTATGAGCAGTTCTTC. Translating it yields CATSRASYEQFF. The full variable domain, with the rest looked up from reference TRBV15 and TRBJ2-1, is DAMVIQNPRYQVTQFGKPVTLSCSQTLNHNVMYWYQQKSSQAPKLLFHYYDKDFNNEADTPDNFQSRRPNTSFCFLDIRSPGLGDTAMYLCATSRASYEQFFGPGTRLTVL.